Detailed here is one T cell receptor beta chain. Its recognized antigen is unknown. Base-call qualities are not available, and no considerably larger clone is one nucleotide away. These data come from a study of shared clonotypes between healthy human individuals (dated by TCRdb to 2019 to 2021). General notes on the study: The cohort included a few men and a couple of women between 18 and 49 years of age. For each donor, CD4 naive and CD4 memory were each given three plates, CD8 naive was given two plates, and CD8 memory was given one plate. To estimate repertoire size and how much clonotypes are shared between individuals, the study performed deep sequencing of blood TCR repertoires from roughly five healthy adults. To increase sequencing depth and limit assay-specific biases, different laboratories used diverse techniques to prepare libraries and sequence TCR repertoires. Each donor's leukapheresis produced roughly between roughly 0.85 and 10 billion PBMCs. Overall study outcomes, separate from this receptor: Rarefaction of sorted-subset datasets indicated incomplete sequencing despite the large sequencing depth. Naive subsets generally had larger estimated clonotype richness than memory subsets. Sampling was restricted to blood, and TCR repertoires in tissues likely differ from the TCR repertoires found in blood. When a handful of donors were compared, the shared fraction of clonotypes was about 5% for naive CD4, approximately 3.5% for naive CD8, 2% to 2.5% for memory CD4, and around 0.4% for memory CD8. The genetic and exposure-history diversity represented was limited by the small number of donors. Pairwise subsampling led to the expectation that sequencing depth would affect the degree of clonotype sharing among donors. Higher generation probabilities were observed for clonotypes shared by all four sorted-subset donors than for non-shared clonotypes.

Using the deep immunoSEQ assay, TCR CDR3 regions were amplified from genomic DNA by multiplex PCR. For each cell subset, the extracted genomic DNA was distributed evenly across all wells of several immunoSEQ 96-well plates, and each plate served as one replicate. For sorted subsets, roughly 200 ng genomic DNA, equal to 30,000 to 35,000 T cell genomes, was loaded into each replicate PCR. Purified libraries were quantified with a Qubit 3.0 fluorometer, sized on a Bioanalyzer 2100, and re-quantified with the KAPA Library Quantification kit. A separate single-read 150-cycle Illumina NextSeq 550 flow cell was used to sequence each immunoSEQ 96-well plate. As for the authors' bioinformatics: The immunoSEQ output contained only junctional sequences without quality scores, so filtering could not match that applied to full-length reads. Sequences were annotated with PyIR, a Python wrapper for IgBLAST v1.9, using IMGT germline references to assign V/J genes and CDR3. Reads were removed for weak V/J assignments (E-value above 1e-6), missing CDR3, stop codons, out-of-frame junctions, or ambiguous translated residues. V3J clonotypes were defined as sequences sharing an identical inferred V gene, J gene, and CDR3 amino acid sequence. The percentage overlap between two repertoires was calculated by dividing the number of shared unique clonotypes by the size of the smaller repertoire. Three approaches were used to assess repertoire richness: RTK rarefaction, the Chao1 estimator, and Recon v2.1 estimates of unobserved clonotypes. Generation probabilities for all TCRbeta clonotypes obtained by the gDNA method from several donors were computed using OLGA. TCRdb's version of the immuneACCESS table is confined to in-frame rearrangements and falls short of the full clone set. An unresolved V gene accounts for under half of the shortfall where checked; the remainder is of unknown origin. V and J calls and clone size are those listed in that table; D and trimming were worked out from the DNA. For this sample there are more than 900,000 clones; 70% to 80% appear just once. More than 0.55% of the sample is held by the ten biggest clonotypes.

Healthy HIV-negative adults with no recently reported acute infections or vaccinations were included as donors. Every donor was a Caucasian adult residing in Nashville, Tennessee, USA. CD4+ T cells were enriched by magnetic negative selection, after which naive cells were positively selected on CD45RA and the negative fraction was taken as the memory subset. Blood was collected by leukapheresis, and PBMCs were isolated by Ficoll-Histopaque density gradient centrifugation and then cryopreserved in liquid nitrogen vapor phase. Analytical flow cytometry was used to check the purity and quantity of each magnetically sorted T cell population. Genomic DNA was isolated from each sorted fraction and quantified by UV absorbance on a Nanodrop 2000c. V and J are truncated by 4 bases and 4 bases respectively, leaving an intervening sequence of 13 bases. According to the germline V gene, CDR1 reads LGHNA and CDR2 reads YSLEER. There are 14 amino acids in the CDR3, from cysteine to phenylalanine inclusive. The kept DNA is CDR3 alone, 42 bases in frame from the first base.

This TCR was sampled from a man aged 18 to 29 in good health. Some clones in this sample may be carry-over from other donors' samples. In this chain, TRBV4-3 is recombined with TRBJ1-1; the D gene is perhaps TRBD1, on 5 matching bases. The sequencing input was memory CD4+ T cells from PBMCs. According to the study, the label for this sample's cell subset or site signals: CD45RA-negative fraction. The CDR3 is CASSLIDRVTEAFF. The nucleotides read TGCGCCAGCAGCCTCATCGACAGAGTCACTGAAGCTTTCTTT.